This record looks at one T cell receptor (beta chain) sequence and its context. What this receptor recognizes is not known. No base quality values were provided; no much bigger clone lies one nucleotide off. Patients with a history of autoimmune disease or receiving systemic immunosuppression were excluded from the trial. Peripheral blood for TCR sequencing was collected from all dose cohorts at baseline, on cycle 4 day 1, and on cycle 7 day 1. The samples were drawn from a first-in-human, open-label, multicenter phase I dose-escalation trial of ivuxolimab. Adults with locally advanced or metastatic melanoma, renal cell carcinoma, hepatocellular carcinoma or head and neck squamous cell carcinoma were enrolled in the trial. Before TCR sequencing, CD4+ and CD8+ T cells were separately sorted from peripheral blood. The CDR3 numbers 12 residues from cysteine through phenylalanine. The DNA shown is the 36-base CDR3, in frame from base 1. Per the germline V gene, SGDLS is the CDR1 and YYNGEE is the CDR2. At the junction V is shortened by 1 base and J by 6 bases, with 4 bases in between.

This sample is part of a study of OX40 agonist ivuxolimab in advanced cancers. With respect to the entire study: The costimulatory receptor OX40 (CD134) was targeted by ivuxolimab, a fully human IgG2 agonistic monoclonal antibody. Intravenous ivuxolimab was administered to patients every 2 weeks at six dose levels: 0.01, 0.1, 0.3, 1.5, 3 and 10 mg/kg. Of the roughly 50 dose-escalation patients, hepatocellular carcinoma was present in 19, melanoma in roughly 15, renal cell carcinoma in 9 and head and neck cancer in 9. The point of sequencing TCRbeta in the periphery was to test whether ivuxolimab changed TCR sequence diversity and drove clonal T-cell expansion. Three dose-escalation patients achieved partial responses, one with hepatocellular carcinoma and two with cutaneous melanoma. Prior anti-PD-1, anti-PD-L1 or anti-CTLA-4 therapy was permitted, and 30% to 50% of dose-escalation patients had received checkpoint inhibitors. The paper reports the monotherapy dose-escalation portion (N of about 52 patients) of the phase I ivuxolimab trial. In the dose-escalation cohort, roughly 80% of patients were male, and the mean age was about 55 years, with a range of 23 to 79. Here is what the overall study found, with its caveats: At doses from 0.1 to 3.0 mg/kg, clonal expansion was seen in both CD4+ and CD8+ blood T cells between baseline and week 6. In the 0.1-3.0 mg/kg groups, partial responders had among the lowest normalized peripheral clonal expansion, particularly in CD8+ T cells. Low levels of normalized T-cell clonal expansion were also shown by some nonresponding patients. The antigen specificity of the clonally expanded peripheral T cells was not determined. After ivuxolimab, CD8+ T cells had more expanded clones than CD4+ T cells on average.

For sequencing of the TCRbeta CDR3 region, genomic DNA was extracted from the sorted cells. The immunoSEQ Assay was used for sequencing of TCRbeta CDR3 regions. TCRdb limited this immuneACCESS table to in-frame rearrangements with V and J called. A share of clones is missing; checked studies link under half to unresolved V genes, and the rest is unexplained. Within this sample are about 49,000 clones, with roughly 73% of them counted one time only. The ten biggest clones cover around 2.3% of the sample. The TCR was taken from an adult with an advanced solid tumor such as melanoma, head and neck, liver or kidney cancer. The sequencing used CD4+ or CD8+ T cells sorted from blood, collected in a trial of the OX40 agonist ivuxolimab. The chain employs TRBV9 and TRBJ1-4, with the D gene not confidently named. This receptor has the CDR3 CASSVRDEKLFF. The sequenced DNA: TGTGCCAGCAGCGTAAGAGATGAAAAACTGTTTTTT.